This T cell receptor (beta chain) was profiled in a study of cytomegalovirus exposure and HLA in healthy donors. Primers for the PCR totalled 60 Vbeta and 13 Jbeta. Sequenced by immunoSEQ multiplex PCR; TCRdb stores in-frame clones only, minus some. The table records 150,000 to 170,000 clones, more than 75% of them present only once. CDR1 and CDR2 (germline): SGDLS, YYNGEE. The length of the CDR3 is 15 residues. The J segment lost 7 bases and the V segment lost 0 bases, leaving 1 base of the junction unmatched. This clone appeared once. The sequencing sample was made of PBMCs. The receptor was isolated from a woman aged 40 to 55 in good health and CMV-seropositive. The chain has TRBV9 and TRBJ1-4; 12 nucleotides align to TRBD1. CDR3 sequence (DNA): TGTGCCAGCAGCGTAGGGGGACAGGGGGCTGAAAAACTGTTTTTT. Translating it yields CASSVGGQGAEKLFF.